This T cell receptor beta chain emerged from a study of blood T cell repertoires in COVID-19. Whole-study context: Samples taken during acute and convalescent COVID-19 were collected in the United States, Italy and Spain.

Original processing methods: Counts of nucleated cells, estimated from reference gene primer amplification, were obtained. Sequencing used immunoSEQ multiplex PCR; TCRdb keeps in-frame clones, though not all of them. For V, J and clone size, that table is used; D and trimming come from the DNA. The repertoire holds 88,000 or so clones, with over 75% as singletons. The CDR3 has 14 residues. Germline CDR1 SGHNT, CDR2 YYREEE (reference sequence). V was clipped by 4 bases and J by 1 base; unmatched bases: 4. The sequence was collected from a man aged 55 to 70 with acute or convalescent COVID-19. The sample consisted of peripheral blood. V gene TRBV5-4 combines with J gene TRBJ2-7, with 8 bases fitting TRBD2. The CDR3 loop is CASSVTSGSYEQYF. CDR3 DNA: TGTGCCAGCAGCGTAACTAGCGGTTCCTACGAGCAGTACTTC. The full variable domain, completed using reference TRBV5-4 and TRBJ2-7, is ETGVTQSPTHLIKTRGQQVTLRCSSQSGHNTVSWYQQALGQGPQFIFQYYREEENGRGNFPPRFSGLQFPNYSSELNVNALELDDSALYLCASSVTSGSYEQYFGPGTRLTVT.